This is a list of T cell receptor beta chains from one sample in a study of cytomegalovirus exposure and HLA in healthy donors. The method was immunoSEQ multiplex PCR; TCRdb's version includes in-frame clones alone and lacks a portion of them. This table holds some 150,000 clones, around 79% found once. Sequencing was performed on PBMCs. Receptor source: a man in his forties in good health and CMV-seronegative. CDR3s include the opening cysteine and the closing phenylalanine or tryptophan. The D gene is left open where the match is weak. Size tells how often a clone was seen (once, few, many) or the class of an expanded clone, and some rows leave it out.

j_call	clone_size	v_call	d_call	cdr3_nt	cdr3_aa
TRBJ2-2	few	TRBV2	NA	TGTGCCAGCAGTGAATTGACGGAGTTAGCCGGGGAGCTGTTTTTT	CASSELTELAGELFF
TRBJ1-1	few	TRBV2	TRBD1	TGTGCCAGCAGTGGGACAGGTGGTGAAGGTGCGGACACTGAAGCTTTCTTT	CASSGTGGEGADTEAFF
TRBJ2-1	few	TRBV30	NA	TGTGCCTGGAGCCACCTGGGGGGGCCAACTGGGAATGAGCAGTTCTTC	CAWSHLGGPTGNEQFF
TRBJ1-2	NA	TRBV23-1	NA	TGCGCCAGCAGTCCACTCCCCCTGACAGGCCCTAACTATGGCTACACCTTC	CASSPLPLTGPNYGYTF
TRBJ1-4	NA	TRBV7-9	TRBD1	TGTGCCAGCAGCTCAGCCGGACAGGGGTTGAGTGAAAAACTGTTTTTT	CASSSAGQGLSEKLFF
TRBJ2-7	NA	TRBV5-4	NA	TGTGCCAGCAGCATAGGACACCAAGGCTACGAGCAGTACTTC	CASSIGHQGYEQYF
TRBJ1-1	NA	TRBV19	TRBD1	TGTGCCAGTAGTCCTGGGACAGCACCTATGAACACTGAAGCTTTCTTT	CASSPGTAPMNTEAFF
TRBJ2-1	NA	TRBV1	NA	TGCACCAGCAGCCAACCCGGGACTAAGTCCTACAATGAGCAGTTCTTC	CTSSQPGTKSYNEQFF
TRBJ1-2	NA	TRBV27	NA	TGTGCCAGCAGTTTAACAGGGAGATATGGCTACACCTTC	CASSLTGRYGYTF
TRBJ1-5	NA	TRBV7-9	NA	TGTGCCAGCAGCTTATGGCCGACAGTAAATCAGCCCCAGCATTTT	CASSLWPTVNQPQHF
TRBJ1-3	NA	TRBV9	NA	TGTGCCAGCAGCGTAGAGGAGGACTCTGGAAACACCATATATTTT	CASSVEEDSGNTIYF
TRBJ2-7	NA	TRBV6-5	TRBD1	TGTGCCAGCGCAACCCGGACAGGGGTTTACGAGCAGTACTTC	CASATRTGVYEQYF
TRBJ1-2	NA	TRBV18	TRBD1	TGTGCCAGCTCAGAACCGGGACAGGGCGTCTATGGCTACACCTTC	CASSEPGQGVYGYTF
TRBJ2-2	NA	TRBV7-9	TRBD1	TGTTCCAGCAGCTCCCGAGACAGGGGCCAGAACACCGGGGAGCTGTTTTTT	CSSSSRDRGQNTGELFF
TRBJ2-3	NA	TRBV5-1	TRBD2	TGCGCCAGCAGCTTAGCGGGGGGCACAGATACGCAGTATTTT	CASSLAGGTDTQYF